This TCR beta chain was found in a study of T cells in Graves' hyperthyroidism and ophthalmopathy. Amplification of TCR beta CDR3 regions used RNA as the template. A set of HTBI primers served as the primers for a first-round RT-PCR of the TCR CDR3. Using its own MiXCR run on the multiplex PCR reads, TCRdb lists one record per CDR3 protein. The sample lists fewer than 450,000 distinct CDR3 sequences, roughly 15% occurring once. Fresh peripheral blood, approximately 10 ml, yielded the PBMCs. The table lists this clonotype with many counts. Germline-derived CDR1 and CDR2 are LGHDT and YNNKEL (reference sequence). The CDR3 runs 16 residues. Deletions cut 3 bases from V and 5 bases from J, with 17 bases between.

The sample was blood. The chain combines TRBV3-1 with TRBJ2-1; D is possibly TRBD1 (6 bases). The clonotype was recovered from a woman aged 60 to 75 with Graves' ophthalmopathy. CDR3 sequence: CASSQAHRDTDNEQFF. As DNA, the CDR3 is TGTGCCAGCAGCCAGGCCCACCGGGACACGGACAATGAGCAGTTCTTC.